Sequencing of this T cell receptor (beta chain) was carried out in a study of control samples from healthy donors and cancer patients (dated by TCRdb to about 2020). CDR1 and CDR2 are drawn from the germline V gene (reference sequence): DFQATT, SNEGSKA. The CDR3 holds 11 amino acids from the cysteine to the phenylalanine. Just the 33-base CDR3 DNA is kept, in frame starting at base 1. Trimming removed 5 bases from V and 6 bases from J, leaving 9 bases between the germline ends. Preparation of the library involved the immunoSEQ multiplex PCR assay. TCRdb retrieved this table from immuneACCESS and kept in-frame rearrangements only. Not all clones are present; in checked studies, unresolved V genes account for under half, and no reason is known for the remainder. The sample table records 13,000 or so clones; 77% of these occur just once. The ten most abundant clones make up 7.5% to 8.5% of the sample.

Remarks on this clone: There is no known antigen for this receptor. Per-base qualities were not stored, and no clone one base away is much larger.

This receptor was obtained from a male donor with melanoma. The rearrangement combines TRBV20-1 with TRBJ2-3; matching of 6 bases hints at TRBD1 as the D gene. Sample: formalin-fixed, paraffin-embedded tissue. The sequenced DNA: TGCAGTGCTTCCAGGGGCGATACGCAGTATTTT. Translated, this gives CSASRGDTQYF.